The 11 T cell receptor beta chains reported below all come from one sample, sequenced in a study of control samples from healthy donors and cancer patients. Assay used: immunoSEQ multiplex PCR; TCRdb lists only in-frame clones, some missing. This sample yields tens of thousands of clones, of which about 85% are seen a single time; around 20% belongs to the top ten. Material for sequencing was blood. The receptor source for this set is a man aged 25-40 years in good health.

This clone was recorded once. A much bigger clone sits one base away, suggesting this may be a read error. The V gene is TRBV12-3 or TRBV12-4, the J gene TRBJ1-1, with 7 bases fitting TRBD1. There are 12 residues in the CDR3. With V trimmed by 6 bases and J by 4 bases, 2 bases remained unmatched. The CDR3 region is CASSPGGTEAFF. Here the CDR3 DNA reads TGTGCCAGCAGCCCAGGGGGCACTGAAGCTTTCTTT.

This chain uses TRBV7-3 with TRBJ1-1; weak D call: TRBD1 (6 bases). V gave up 4 bases and J gave up 2 bases, with 8 bases separating them. This CDR3 is 13 amino acids long. The V gene's germline CDR1 is SGHTA and CDR2 FQGTGA. The CDR3 region is CASSSGTNTEAFF. DNA of the CDR3: TGTGCCAGCAGCTCCGGGACAAACACTGAAGCTTTCTTT.

The chain is built from TRBV2 and TRBJ1-1, with D perhaps matching TRBD1 (6 bases). Trimming pared 6 bases from V and 1 base from J, leaving 15 bases between. CDR3 size: 15 residues. CDR1 SNHLY and CDR2 FYNNEI come from the germline V gene. The CDR3 DNA follows: TGTGCCAGCAGCCGACCGGGACACCAGAACACTGAAGCTTTCTTT. Protein product: CASSRPGHQNTEAFF.

The rearrangement joins TRBV20-1 to TRBJ2-1; D gene uncertain. The CDR3 loop spans 11 amino acids. In germline, CDR1 is DFQATT, CDR2 SNEGSKA (reference sequence). The chain's CDR3 is CRVVGYNEQFF. The CDR3 bases are TGCAGGGTAGTGGGGTACAATGAGCAGTTCTTC.

This chain links TRBV10-2 with TRBJ2-1; 7 nucleotides line up with TRBD1. Germline trimming cut 7 bases from V and 2 bases from J; bases unmatched to any gene: 2. Germline V CDR1 and CDR2: WSHSY, SAAADI. The CDR3 is 13 amino acids. CDR3 residues: CASMGQTYNEQFF. In DNA form, the CDR3 reads TGCGCCAGCATGGGACAGACCTACAATGAGCAGTTCTTC.

The chain links TRBV11-2 to TRBJ2-1; 7 bases are shared with TRBD1. Trimming took 1 base from V and 6 from J; bases not matched to a gene: 6. This CDR3 spans 15 amino acids. Per germline, CDR1 SGHAT and CDR2 FQNNGV. DNA of the CDR3: TGTGCCAGCAGCTTAGGTGCGAGGGGGCTCAATGAGCAGTTCTTC. Protein product: CASSLGARGLNEQFF.

The chain joins TRBV7-8 to TRBJ1-4, with D possibly matching TRBD1 (6 bases). This CDR3 spans 19 amino acids. Germline V CDR1 and CDR2: SGHVS, FQNEAQ. Trimming took 5 bases from V and 6 from J, leaving 28 bases between them. The CDR3 sequence is CASSPADIGTLPSDEKLFF. In DNA form, the CDR3 reads TGTGCCAGCAGCCCTGCTGACATCGGGACACTTCCCTCGGATGAAAAACTGTTTTTT.

The V call is TRBV6-2 or TRBV6-3, the J call TRBJ2-2, with TRBD1 matching over 7 bases. CDR3 length: 15 amino acids. With V trimmed by 6 bases and J by 3 bases, 7 bases remained unmatched. Germline V CDR1 and CDR2: MNHEY, SVGEGT. For the CDR3, the DNA is TGTGCCAGCAGCTCCCCGGGACAGTACACCGGGGAGCTGTTTTTT. Its translation: CASSSPGQYTGELFF.

The V and J genes are TRBV24-1 and TRBJ2-1; either TRBD1 or TRBD2 may fit D (5 bases each). The CDR3 runs 12 residues. The V and J ends lost 5 bases and 9 bases respectively, with 10 bases between them. Germline V gene sequence: CDR1 KGHDR, CDR2 SFDVKD. The CDR3 region has the DNA TGTGCCACCAGTGTCTGGGGGATTGAGCAGTTCTTC. This gives the protein CATSVWGIEQFF.

This chain links TRBV19 with TRBJ2-3; 13 nucleotides match TRBD2. Trimming removed 4 bases from V and 1 base from J; junction bases left unmatched: 2. Germline V gene data show CDR1 as LNHDA and CDR2 as SQIVND (reference sequence). The CDR3 consists of 16 residues. The DNA for the CDR3 is TGTGCCAGTAGTAGACTAGCGGGGGGCGGCACAGATACGCAGTATTTT. It specifies CASSRLAGGGTDTQYF. The complete variable domain, with remaining parts taken from reference TRBV19 and TRBJ2-3, reads DGGITQSPKYLFRKEGQNVTLSCEQNLNHDAMYWYRQDPGQGLRLIYYSQIVNDFQKGDIAEGYSVSREKKESFPLTVTSAQKNPTAFYLCASSRLAGGGTDTQYFGPGTRLTVL.

This chain connects TRBV27 to TRBJ1-1; D is possibly TRBD1 (5 bases). The CDR3 has 14 residues. The germline V and J ends were trimmed by 6 bases and 10 bases, with 21 bases remaining between them. Germline V lookup: CDR1 MNHEY, CDR2 SMNVEV (reference sequence). This chain's CDR3 is CASRWTQSSGPAFF. In DNA form, the CDR3 reads TGTGCCAGCAGGTGGACACAAAGCTCCGGTCCAGCTTTCTTT.